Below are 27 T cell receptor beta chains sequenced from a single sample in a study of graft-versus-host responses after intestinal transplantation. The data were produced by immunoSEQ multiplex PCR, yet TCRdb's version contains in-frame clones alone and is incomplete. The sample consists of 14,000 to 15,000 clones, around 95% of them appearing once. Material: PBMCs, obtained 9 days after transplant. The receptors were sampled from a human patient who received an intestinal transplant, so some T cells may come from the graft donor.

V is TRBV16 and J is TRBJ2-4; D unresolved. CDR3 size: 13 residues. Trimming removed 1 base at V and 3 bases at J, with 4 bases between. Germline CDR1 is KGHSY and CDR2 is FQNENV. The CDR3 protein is CASSQFVKNIQYF. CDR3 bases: TGTGCCAGCAGCCAATTTGTCAAAAACATTCAGTACTTC.

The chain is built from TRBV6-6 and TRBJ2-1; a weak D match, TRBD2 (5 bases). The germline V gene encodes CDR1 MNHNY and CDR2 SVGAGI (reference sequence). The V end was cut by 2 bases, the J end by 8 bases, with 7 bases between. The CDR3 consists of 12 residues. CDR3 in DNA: TGTGCCAGCAGTTACGAGGGCGATGAGCAGTTCTTC. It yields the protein CASSYEGDEQFF.

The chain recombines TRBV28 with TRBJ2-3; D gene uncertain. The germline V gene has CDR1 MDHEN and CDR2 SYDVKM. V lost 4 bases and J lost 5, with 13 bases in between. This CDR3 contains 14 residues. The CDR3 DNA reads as TGTGCCAGCAGTTATTCGGAAGCATTAGATACGCAGTATTTT. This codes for CASSYSEALDTQYF.

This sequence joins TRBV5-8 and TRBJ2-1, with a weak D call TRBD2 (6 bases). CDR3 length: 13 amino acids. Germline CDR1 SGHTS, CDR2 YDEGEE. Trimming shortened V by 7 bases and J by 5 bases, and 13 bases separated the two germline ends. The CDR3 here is CASSGLINNEQFF. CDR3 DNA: TGTGCCAGCTCGGGACTTATAAACAATGAGCAGTTCTTC.

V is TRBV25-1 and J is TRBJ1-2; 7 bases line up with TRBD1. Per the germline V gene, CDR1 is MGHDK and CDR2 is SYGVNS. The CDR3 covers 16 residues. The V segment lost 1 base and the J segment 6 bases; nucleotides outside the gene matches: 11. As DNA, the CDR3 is TGTGCCAGCAGTGAATCGGCCTACAGGGGATCGAATGGCTACACCTTC. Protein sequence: CASSESAYRGSNGYTF.

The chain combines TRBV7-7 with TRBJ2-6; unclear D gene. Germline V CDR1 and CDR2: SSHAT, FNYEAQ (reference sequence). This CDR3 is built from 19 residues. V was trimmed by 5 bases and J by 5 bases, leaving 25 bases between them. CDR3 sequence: CASSGVSKCHQSRANVLTF. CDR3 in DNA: TGTGCCAGCAGCGGGGTCAGTAAGTGCCACCAAAGTCGGGCCAACGTCCTGACTTTC.

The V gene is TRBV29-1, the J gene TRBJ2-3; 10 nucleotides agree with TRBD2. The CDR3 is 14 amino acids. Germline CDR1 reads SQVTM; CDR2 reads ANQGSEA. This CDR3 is CSKTGSGRFDTQYF. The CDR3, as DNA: TGCAGTAAAACGGGTAGCGGGAGGTTTGATACGCAGTATTTT.

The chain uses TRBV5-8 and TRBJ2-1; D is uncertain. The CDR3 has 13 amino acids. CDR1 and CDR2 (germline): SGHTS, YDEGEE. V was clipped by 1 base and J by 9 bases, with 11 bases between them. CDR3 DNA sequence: TGTGCCAGCAGCTTGTTGAGGATAGTTGAGCAGTTCTTC. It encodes CASSLLRIVEQFF. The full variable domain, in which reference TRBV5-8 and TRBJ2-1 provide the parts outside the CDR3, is EAGVTQSPTHLIKTRGQQATLRCSPISGHTSVYWYQQALGLGLQFLLWYDEGEERNRGNFPPRFSGRQFPNYSSELNVNALELEDSALYLCASSLLRIVEQFFGPGTRLTVL.

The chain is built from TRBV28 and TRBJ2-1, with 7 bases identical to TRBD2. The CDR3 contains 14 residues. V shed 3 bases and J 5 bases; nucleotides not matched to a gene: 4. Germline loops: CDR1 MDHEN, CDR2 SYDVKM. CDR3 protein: CASSLAGEDNEQFF. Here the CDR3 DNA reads TGTGCCAGCAGTTTGGCGGGAGAGGACAATGAGCAGTTCTTC.

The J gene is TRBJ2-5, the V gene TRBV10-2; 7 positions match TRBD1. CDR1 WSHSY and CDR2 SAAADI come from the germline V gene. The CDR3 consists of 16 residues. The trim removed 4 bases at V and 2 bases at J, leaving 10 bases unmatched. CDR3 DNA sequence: TGCGCCAGCAGTGGGAGCGATCGGGACAGTCAAGAGACCCAGTACTTC. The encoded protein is CASSGSDRDSQETQYF.

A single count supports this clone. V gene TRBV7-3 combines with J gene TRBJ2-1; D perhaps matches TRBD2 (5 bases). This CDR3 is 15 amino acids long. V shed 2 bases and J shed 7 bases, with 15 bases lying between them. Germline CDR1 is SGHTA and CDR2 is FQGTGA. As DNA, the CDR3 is TGTGCCAGCAGCTTATTTCCGGGGTCTTATAATGAGCAGTTCTTC. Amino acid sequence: CASSLFPGSYNEQFF.

CDR3 bases: TGTGCCAGTAGGCTACAGGGGAGCGTGTCCTACAATGAGCAGTTCTTC. Its protein is CASRLQGSVSYNEQFF. The rearrangement uses TRBV19 and TRBJ2-1; 7 bases are shared with TRBD1. V gave up 6 bases and J gave up 1 base; unmatched junction bases: 9. The CDR3 has 16 residues. From germline, CDR1 is LNHDA and CDR2 SQIVND (reference sequence).

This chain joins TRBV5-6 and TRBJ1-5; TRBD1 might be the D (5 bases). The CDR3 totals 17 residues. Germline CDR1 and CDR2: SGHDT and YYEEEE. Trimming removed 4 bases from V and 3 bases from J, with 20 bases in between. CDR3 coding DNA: TGTGCCAGCAGCCGACTTGTGGGGCCGAAACACAATCAGCCCCAGCATTTT. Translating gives CASSRLVGPKHNQPQHF.

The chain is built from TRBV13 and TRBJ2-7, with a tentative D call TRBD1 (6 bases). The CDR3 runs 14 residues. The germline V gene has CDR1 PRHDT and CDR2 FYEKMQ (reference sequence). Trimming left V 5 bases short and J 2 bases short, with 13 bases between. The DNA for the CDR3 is TGTGCCAGCAGCCGGACAGAAACTACCTACGAGCAGTACTTC. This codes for CASSRTETTYEQYF.

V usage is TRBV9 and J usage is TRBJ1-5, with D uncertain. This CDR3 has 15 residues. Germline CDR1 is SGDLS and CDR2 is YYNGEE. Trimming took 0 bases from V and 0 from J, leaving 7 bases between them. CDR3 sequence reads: CASSVGGNSNQPQHF. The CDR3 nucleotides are TGTGCCAGCAGCGTAGGAGGAAATAGCAATCAGCCCCAGCATTTT.

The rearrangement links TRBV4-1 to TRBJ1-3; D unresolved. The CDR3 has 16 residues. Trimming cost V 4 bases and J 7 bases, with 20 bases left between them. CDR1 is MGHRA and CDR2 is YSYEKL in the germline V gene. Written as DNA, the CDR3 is TGCGCCAGCAGCCCGCTAGGAGGGATCAGTGGGAACACCATATATTTT. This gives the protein CASSPLGGISGNTIYF.

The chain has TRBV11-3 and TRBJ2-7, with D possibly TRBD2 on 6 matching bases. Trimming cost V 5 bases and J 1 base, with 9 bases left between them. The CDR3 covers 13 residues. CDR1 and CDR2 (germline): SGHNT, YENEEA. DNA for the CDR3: TGTGCCAGCAGCCCGACTAGTTCCTACGAGCAGTACTTC. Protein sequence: CASSPTSSYEQYF. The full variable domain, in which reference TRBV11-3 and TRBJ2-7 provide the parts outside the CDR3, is EAGVVQSPRYKIIEKKQPVAFWCNPISGHNTLYWYLQNLGQGPELLIRYENEEAVDDSQLPKDRFSAERLKGVDSTLKIQPAELGDSAVYLCASSPTSSYEQYFGPGTRLTVT.

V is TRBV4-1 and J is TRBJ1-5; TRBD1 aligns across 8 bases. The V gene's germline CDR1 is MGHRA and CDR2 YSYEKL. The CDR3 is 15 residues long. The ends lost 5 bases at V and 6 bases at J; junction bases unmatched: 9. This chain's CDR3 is CASSGTGSPVQPQHF. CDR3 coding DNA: TGCGCCAGCAGCGGGACAGGCTCCCCTGTTCAGCCCCAGCATTTT.

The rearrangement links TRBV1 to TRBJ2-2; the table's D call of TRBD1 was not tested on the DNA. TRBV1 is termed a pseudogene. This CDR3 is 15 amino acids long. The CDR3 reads CTSIPTGTHTGELFF. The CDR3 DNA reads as TGCACCAGCATTCCGACAGGAACTCACACCGGGGAGCTGTTTTTT.

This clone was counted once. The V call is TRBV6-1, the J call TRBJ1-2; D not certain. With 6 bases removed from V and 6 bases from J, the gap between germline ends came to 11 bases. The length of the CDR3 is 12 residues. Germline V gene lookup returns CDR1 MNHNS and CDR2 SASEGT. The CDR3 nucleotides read TGTGCCAGCAGGGTGGGGAGAAATGGCTACACCTTC. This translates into CASRVGRNGYTF.

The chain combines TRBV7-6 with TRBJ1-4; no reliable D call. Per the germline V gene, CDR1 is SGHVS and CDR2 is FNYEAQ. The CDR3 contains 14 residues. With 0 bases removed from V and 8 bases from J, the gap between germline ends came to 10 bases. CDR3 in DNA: TGTGCCAGCAGCTTAGCGGTCCGAGACGAAAAACTGTTTTTT. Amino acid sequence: CASSLAVRDEKLFF.

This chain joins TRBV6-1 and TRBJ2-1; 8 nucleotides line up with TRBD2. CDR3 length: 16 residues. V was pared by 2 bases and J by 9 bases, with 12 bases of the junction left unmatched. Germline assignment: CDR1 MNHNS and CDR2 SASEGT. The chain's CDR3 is CASSESGTSLGIEQFF. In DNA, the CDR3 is TGTGCCAGCAGTGAATCGGGGACTAGTCTGGGAATTGAGCAGTTCTTC.

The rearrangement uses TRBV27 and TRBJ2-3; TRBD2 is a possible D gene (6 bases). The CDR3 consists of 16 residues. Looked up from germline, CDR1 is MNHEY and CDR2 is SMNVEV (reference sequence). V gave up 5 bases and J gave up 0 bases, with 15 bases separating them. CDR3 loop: CASSLSSGRSTDTQYF. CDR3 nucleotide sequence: TGTGCCAGCAGTCTAAGTAGCGGAAGAAGCACAGATACGCAGTATTTT.

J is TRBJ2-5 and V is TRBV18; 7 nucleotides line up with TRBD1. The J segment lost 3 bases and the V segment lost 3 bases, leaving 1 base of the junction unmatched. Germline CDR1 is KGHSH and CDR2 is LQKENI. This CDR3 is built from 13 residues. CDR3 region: CASSPGQEETQYF. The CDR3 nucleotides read TGTGCCAGCTCACCCGGACAGGAAGAGACCCAGTACTTC.

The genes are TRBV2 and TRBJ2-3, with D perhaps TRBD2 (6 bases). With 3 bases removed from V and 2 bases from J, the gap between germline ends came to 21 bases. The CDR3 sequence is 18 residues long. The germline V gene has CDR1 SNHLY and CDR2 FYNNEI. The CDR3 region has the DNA TGTGCCAGCAGTGACTGGAGGGGCCCGGTTTCGGACACAGATACGCAGTATTTT. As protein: CASSDWRGPVSDTDTQYF.

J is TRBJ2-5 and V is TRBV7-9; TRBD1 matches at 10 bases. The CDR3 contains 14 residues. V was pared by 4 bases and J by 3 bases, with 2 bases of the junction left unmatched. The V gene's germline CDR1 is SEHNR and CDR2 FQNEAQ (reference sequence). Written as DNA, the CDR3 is TGTGCCAGCAGCTCGACAGGGGGCGAAGAGACCCAGTACTTC. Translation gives CASSSTGGEETQYF.

In DNA form, the CDR3 reads TGTGCCAGCAGTCAGACTAGCGGGATAGGCGGGGAGCTGTTTTTT. It translates to CASSQTSGIGGELFF. The rearrangement links TRBV6-6 to TRBJ2-2; 11 nucleotides match TRBD2. CDR3 size: 15 residues. Germline CDR1 and CDR2: MNHNY and SVGAGI (reference sequence). With V trimmed by 5 bases and J by 7 bases, 6 bases remained unmatched.